This T cell receptor beta chain was documented in a study of Tregs in tolerant kidney transplant recipients. CDR1 and CDR2 from the germline V gene are SGHTA and FQGTGA. V was shortened by 5 bases and J by 4 bases, with 12 bases between the two germline ends. CDR3 size: 14 residues. Repertoires were generated with immunoSEQ multiplex PCR, while TCRdb's copy carries only in-frame clones and drops some. The sample holds 55,000 to 80,000 clones, less than 98% seen once. The sequencing used Tregs from blood, collected before the transplant. The sequence came from a human donor who received a combined kidney and bone marrow transplant. The genes are TRBV7-3 and TRBJ2-1; perhaps TRBD2 as D (6 bases). The CDR3 coding sequence is TGTGCCAGCAGCCCAATCGGGGGTTACAATGAGCAGTTCTTC. Protein: CASSPIGGYNEQFF.